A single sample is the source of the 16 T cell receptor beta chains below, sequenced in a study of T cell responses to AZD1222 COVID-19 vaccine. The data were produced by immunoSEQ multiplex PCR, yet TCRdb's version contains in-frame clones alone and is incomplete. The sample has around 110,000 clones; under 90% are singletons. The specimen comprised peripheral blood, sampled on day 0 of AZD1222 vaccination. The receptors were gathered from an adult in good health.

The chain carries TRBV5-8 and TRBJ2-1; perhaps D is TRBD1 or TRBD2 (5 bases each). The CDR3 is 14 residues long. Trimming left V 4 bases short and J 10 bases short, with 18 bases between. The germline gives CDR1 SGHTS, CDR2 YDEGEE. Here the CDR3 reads CASSRGEQRGEQFF. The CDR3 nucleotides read TGTGCCAGCAGCCGAGGGGAGCAACGAGGGGAGCAGTTCTTC.

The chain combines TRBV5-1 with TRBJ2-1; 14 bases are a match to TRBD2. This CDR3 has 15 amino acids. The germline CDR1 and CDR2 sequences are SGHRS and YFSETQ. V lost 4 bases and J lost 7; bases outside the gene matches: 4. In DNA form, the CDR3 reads TGCGCCAGCAGCGGACTAGCGGGAGGATCTAATGAGCAGTTCTTC. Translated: CASSGLAGGSNEQFF.

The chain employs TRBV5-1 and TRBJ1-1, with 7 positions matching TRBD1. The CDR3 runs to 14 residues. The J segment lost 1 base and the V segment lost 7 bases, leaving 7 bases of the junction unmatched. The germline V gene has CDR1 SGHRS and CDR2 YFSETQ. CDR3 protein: CASALGQTNTEAFF. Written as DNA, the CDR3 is TGCGCCAGCGCCCTGGGACAGACGAACACTGAAGCTTTCTTT. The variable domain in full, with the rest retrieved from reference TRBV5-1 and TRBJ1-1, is KAGVTQTPRYLIKTRGQQVTLSCSPISGHRSVSWYQQTPGQGLQFLFEYFSETQRNKGNFPGRFSGRQFSNSRSEMNVSTLELGDSALYLCASALGQTNTEAFFGQGTRLTVV.

In nucleotides, the CDR3 is TGTGCCAGCAGCCCGCCGGGACAGGTTAACTATGGCTACACCTTC. It translates to CASSPPGQVNYGYTF. This sequence joins TRBV11-2 and TRBJ1-2; 8 bases fit TRBD1. This CDR3 has 15 residues. The V gene end was trimmed by 5 bases and the J gene end by 1 base; junction bases not matched to a gene: 6. CDR1 is SGHAT and CDR2 is FQNNGV in the germline V gene.

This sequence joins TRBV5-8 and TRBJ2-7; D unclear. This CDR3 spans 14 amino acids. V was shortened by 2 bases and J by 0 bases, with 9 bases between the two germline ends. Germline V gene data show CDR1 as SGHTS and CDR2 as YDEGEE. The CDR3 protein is CASSFLTGSYEQYF. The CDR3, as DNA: TGTGCCAGCAGCTTCTTGACTGGCTCCTACGAGCAGTACTTC.

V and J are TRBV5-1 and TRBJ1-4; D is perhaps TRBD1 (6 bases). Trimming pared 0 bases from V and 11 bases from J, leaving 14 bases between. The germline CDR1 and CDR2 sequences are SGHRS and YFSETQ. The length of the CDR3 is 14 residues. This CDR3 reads CASSLDRAGGKLFF. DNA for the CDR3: TGCGCCAGCAGCTTGGACAGGGCGGGAGGGAAACTGTTTTTT.

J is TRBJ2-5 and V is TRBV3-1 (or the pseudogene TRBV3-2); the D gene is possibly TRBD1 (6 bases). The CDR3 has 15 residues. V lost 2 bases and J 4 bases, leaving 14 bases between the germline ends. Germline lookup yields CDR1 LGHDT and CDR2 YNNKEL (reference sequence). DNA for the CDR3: TGTGCCAGCAGCCAACGGGGCCAGGGGAGAGAGACCCAGTACTTC. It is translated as CASSQRGQGRETQYF.

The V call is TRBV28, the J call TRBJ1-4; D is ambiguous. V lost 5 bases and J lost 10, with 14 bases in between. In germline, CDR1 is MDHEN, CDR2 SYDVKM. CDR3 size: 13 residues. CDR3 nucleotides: TGTGCCAGCAGTATTTTTCCAGTGGGAAAACTGTTTTTT. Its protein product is CASSIFPVGKLFF.

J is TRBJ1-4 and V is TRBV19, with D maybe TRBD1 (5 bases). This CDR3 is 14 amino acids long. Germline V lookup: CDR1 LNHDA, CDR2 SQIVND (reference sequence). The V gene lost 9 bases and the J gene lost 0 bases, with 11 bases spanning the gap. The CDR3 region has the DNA TGTGCCAGCTTCGGGGGTGCAACTAATGAAAAACTGTTTTTT. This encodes CASFGGATNEKLFF.

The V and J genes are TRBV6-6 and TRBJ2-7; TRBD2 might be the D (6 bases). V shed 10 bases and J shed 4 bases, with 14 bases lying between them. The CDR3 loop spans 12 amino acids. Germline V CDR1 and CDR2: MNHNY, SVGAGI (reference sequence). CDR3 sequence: CATRPGDYEQYF. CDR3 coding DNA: TGTGCCACCCGACCGGGGGATTACGAGCAGTACTTC.

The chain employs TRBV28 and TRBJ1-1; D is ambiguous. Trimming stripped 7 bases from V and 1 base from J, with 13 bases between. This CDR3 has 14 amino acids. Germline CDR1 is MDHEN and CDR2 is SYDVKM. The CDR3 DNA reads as TGTGCCAGCACTTTGGACGGACCGAACACTGAAGCTTTCTTT. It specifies CASTLDGPNTEAFF.

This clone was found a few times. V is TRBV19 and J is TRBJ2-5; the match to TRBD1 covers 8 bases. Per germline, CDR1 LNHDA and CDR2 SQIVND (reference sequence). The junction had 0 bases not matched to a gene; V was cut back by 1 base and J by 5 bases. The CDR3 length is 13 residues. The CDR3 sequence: CASSIGTGETQYF. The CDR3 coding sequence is TGTGCCAGTAGTATAGGGACAGGGGAGACCCAGTACTTC.

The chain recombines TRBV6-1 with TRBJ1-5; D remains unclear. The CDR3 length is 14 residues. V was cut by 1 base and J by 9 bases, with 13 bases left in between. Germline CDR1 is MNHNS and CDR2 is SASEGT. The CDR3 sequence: CASSEVRTQTPQHF. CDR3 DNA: TGTGCCAGCAGTGAAGTGCGGACCCAGACGCCCCAGCATTTT.

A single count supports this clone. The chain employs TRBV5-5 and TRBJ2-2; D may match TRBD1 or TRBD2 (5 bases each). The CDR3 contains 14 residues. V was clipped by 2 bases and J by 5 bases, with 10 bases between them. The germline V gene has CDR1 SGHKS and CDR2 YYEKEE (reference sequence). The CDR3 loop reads CASSFGGRTGELFF. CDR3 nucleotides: TGTGCCAGCAGCTTTGGGGGAAGGACCGGGGAGCTGTTTTTT.

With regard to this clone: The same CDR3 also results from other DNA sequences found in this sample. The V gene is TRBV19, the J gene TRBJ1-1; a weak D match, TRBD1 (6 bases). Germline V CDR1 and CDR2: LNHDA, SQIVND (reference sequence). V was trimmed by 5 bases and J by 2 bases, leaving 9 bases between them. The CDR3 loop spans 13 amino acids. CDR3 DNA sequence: TGTGCCAGTAGTTGGGGGCAAAACACTGAAGCTTTCTTT. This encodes CASSWGQNTEAFF.

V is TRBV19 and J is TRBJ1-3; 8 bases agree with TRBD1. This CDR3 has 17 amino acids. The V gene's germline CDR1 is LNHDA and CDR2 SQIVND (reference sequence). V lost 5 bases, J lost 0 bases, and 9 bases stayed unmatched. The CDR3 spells CASSPRTGRGSGNTIYF. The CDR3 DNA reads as TGTGCCAGTAGTCCCCGGACAGGGAGAGGCTCTGGAAACACCATATATTTT.